This T cell receptor beta chain is from a study of blood T cell repertoires in COVID-19. V dropped 4 bases and J dropped 3; count of bases not matched to a gene: 11. This CDR3 comprises 18 residues. Germline assignment: CDR1 MNHEY and CDR2 SMNVEV (reference sequence). The table came from immunoSEQ multiplex PCR; TCRdb's copy has only in-frame clones and leaves some out. This sample has about 210,000 clones, with roughly four fifths found just once. The chain combines TRBV27 with TRBJ2-1; 11 bases map to TRBD1. This receptor was identified in a woman aged 40 to 49 with acute or convalescent COVID-19. Sample: peripheral blood. The CDR3 spells CASSYTGQGGVGYNEQFF. CDR3 sequence (DNA): TGTGCCAGCAGTTATACGGGACAGGGGGGAGTAGGCTACAATGAGCAGTTCTTC.